This note documents a single T cell receptor (beta chain) sequence. Its antigen is unknown. This sample is drawn from a study of cytomegalovirus exposure and HLA in healthy donors. Primers: 60 Vbeta forward and 13 Jbeta reverse. Original data processing: Later, 65 million to 90 million unique TCR beta chains were counted in an analysis, and approximately 10 million of them were shared. TCRdb keeps only in-frame clones here, not all; method: immunoSEQ multiplex PCR. V and J calls plus clone size are reproduced from that table; the DNA served to infer D and trimming. The sample carries about 130,000 clones, approximately 77% recorded once. The study, taken as a whole, reports: A missense variant in DCLRE1C was later tied to TCR beta V- and J-gene trimming. Immune exposure information available was restricted to CMV serostatus. Sequencing probably produced one cluster of sequence variants that were highly shared.

The CDR3 totals 14 residues. Germline values: CDR1 MNHNS, CDR2 SASEGT. Trimming took off 7 bases at V and 1 base at J, with 13 bases between the two ends. This sequence originates from a woman aged 40 to 50 in good health and CMV-seronegative. The genes are TRBV6-1 and TRBJ1-1, with no clear D. Sequencing was performed on PBMCs. CDR3 nucleotide sequence: TGTGCCAGCATCCCGTCCAGTTGGAACACTGAAGCTTTCTTT. Protein sequence: CASIPSSWNTEAFF.